This TCR beta chain was retrieved from a study of blood T cell repertoires in COVID-19. Study-level information: Samples representing acute and convalescent COVID-19 were sourced from the United States, Italy and Spain.

This clone has ten or more counts. The repertoire was sequenced with immunoSEQ multiplex PCR; TCRdb's copy has only in-frame clones and lacks some. The data show approximately 150,000 clones, with roughly 80% seen just once and roughly 15% held by the top ten. The CDR3 has 15 residues. The germline V gene encodes CDR1 SGHKS and CDR2 YYEKEE (reference sequence). V lost 2 bases to trimming and J lost 3 bases, with 14 bases between them. Sequencing was carried out using peripheral blood. The V and J genes are TRBV5-5 and TRBJ1-2; no reliable D call. The TCR was taken from a woman of 80 years or more with acute or convalescent COVID-19. This CDR3 reads CASSFKREGYYGYTF. DNA of the CDR3: TGTGCCAGCAGCTTTAAACGGGAGGGCTACTATGGCTACACCTTC. Based on the CDR3 plus reference TRBV5-5 and TRBJ1-2, the full variable domain is DAGVTQSPTHLIKTRGQQVTLRCSPISGHKSVSWYQQVLGQGPQFIFQYYEKEERGRGNFPDRFSARQFPNYSSELNVNALLLGDSALYLCASSFKREGYYGYTFGSGTRLTVV.